The source of this TCR beta chain is a study of blood T cell repertoires in COVID-19. Trimming shortened V by 4 bases and J by 3 bases, and 11 bases separated the two germline ends. The CDR3 length is 14 residues. Per germline, CDR1 SGHNT and CDR2 YYREEE (reference sequence). Sequencing used immunoSEQ multiplex PCR; TCRdb keeps in-frame clones, though not all of them. The table lists tens of thousands of clones, 89% of them singletons. This sequence joins TRBV5-4 and TRBJ2-1; D is undetermined. Material for sequencing was peripheral blood. The receptor's source is a man aged 60 to 69 with active COVID-19. The CDR3 loop is CASSPVGSYNEQFF. CDR3 DNA sequence: TGTGCCAGCAGCCCGGTTGGTAGCTACAATGAGCAGTTCTTC.